The TCR beta chain under discussion was sequenced for a study of OX40 agonist ivuxolimab in advanced cancers. Study in general: The dose-escalation cohort was about 83% male, with a mean age of approximately 62 years, ranging roughly 20 to 80.

Assay used: immunoSEQ multiplex PCR; TCRdb lists only in-frame clones, some missing. The profile shows about 94,000 clones, about nine tenths of them singletons. Study results and caveats: The antigens recognized by the expanded peripheral T cells, that is their antigen specificity, were not determined.

A note on this clone: Its antigen is still unknown.

This CDR3 spans 18 amino acids. Germline V CDR1 and CDR2: SGHAT, FQDESV (reference sequence). V was clipped by 5 bases and J by 0 bases; unmatched bases: 10. Sequences were derived from CD4+ or CD8+ T cells sorted from blood, sampled in a trial of the OX40 agonist ivuxolimab. This clonotype was sampled from an adult with an advanced solid tumor such as melanoma, head and neck, liver or kidney cancer. The chain is built from TRBV11-1 and TRBJ2-6, with TRBD1 matching over 7 bases. The CDR3 bases are TGTGCCAGCAGCCCCAGGGGGAGTCGTCCCTCTGGGGCCAACGTCCTGACTTTC. Protein: CASSPRGSRPSGANVLTF. Using reference TRBV11-1 and TRBJ2-6 for the parts outside the CDR3, the full variable domain is EAEVAQSPRYKITEKSQAVAFWCDPISGHATLYWYRQILGQGPELLVQFQDESVVDDSQLPKDRFSAERLKGVDSTLKIQPAELGDSAMYLCASSPRGSRPSGANVLTFGAGSRLTVL.